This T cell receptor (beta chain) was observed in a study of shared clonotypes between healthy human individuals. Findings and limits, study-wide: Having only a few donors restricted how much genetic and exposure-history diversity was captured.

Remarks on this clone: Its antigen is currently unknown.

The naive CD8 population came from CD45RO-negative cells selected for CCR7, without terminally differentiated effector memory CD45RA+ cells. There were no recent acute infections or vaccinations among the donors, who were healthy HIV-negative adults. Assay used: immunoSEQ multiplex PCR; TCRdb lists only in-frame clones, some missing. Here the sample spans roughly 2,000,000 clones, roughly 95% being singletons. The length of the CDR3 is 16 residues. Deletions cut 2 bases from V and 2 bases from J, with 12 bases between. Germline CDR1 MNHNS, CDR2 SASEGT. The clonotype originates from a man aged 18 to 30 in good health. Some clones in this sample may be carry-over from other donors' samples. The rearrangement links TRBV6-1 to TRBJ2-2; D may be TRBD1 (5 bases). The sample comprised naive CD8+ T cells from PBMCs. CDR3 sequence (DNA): TGTGCCAGCAGTGAATGGAGACGGACAAACACCGGGGAGCTGTTTTTT. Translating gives CASSEWRRTNTGELFF.